This entry concerns a single T cell receptor beta chain. Germline CDR1 is SGHNT and CDR2 is YENEEA. The CDR3 covers 13 residues. Trimming pared 0 bases from V and 11 bases from J, leaving 11 bases between. This sample is part of a study of shared clonotypes between healthy human individuals. As handled by the study authors: Junction-only immunoSEQ data arrived without quality scores, meaning filtering differed. Measured with immunoSEQ multiplex PCR; TCRdb has only the in-frame clones, and not every one. V and J calls and clone size follow that table, whereas D and trimming were derived from the DNA. The sample has about 2.4 million clones, more than 85% seen once; the top ten hold about 0.38%.

V and J are TRBV11-3 and TRBJ2-1, with D perhaps matching TRBD2 (5 bases). The TCR was taken from a man aged 18-30 years in good health. Some clones in this sample may be carry-over from other donors' samples. Sequenced material: naive CD4+ T cells from PBMCs. Subset reported: CD45RA+ positively selected. The CDR3 bases are TGTGCCAGCAGCTTAGATAGGCCGGGGAAGCAGTTCTTC. This codes for CASSLDRPGKQFF.